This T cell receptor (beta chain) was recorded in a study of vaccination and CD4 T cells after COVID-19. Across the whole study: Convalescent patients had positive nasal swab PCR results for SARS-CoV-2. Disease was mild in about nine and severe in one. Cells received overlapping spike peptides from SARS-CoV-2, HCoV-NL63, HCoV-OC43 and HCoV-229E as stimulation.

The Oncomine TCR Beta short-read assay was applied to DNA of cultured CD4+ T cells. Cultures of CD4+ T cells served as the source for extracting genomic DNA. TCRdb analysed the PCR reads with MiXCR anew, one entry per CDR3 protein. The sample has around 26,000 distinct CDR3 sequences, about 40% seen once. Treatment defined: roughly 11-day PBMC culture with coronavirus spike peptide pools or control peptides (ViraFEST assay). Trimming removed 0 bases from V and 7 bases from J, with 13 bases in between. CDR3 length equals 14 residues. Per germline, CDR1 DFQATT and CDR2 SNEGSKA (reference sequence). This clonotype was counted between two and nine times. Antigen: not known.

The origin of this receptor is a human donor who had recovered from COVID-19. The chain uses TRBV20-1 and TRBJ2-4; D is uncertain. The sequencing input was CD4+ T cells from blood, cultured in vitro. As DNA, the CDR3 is TGCAGTGCTAGAGACTCAGGCTCGGGCAACATTCAGTACTTC. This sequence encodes CSARDSGSGNIQYF.